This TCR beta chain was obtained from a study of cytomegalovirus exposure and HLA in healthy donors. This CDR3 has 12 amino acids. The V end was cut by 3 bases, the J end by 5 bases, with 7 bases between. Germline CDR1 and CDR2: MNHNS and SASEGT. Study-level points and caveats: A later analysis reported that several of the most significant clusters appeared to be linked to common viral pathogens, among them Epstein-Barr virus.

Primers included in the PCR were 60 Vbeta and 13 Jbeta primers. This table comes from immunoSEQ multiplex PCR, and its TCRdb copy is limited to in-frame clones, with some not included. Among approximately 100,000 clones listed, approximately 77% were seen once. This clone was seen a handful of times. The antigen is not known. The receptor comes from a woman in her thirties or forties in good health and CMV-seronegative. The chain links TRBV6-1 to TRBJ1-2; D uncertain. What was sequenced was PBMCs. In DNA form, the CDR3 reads TGTGCCAGCAGTGATCCGGGGTATGGCTACACCTTC. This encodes CASSDPGYGYTF.